The source of this T cell receptor (beta chain) is a study of blood T cells in healthy people across ages. The second PCR ran roughly 6 to 11 cycles with a sample-barcoded 5' primer and J-beta primers. Any given sample supplied a minimum of 3 million CDR3-containing paired-end reads. Via MiXCR, TCRdb re-called the 5' RACE reads, giving one row per CDR3 protein. This table holds roughly 1,700,000 distinct CDR3 sequences, over 25% found once. Study-level points and caveats: PBMC samples, being unsorted, prevented any conclusive comparison of naive and antigen-experienced cells. Underestimates were what the diversity estimates from one million T cells were considered to be.

In regard to this clonotype: Its specificity is not known.

This sequence originates from a woman younger than 45 in good health. What was sequenced was blood.

CDR3 loop: CASRARQTSSYNEQFF. CDR3 in DNA: TGTGCCAGCAGGGCCCGACAGACGAGCTCCTACAATGAGCAGTTCTTC. The gene calls are TRBV5-5 and TRBJ2-1, with D possibly being TRBD1 (5 bases). CDR3 size: 16 residues. The germline gives CDR1 SGHKS, CDR2 YYEKEE (reference sequence). Trimming shortened V by 5 bases and J by 0 bases, and 15 bases separated the two germline ends.